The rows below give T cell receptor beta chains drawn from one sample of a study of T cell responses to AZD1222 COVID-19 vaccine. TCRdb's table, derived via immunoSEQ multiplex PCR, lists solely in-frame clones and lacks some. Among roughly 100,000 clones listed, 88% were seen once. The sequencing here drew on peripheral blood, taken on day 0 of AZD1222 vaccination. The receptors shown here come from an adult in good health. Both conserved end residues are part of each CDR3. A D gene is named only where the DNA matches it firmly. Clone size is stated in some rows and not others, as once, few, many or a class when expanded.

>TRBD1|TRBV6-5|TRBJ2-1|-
CASGRDRGDNEQFF
TGTGCCAGCGGGAGGGACAGGGGGGACAATGAGCAGTTCTTC
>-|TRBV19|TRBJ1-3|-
CASTRTTGNTIYF
TGTGCCAGTACTAGGACTACTGGAAACACCATATATTTT
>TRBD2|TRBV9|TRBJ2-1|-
CASSVGNSGSGNEQFF
TGTGCCAGCAGCGTCGGTAATAGCGGGAGCGGGAATGAGCAGTTCTTC
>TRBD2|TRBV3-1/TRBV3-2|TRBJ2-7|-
CASSRVSGTPYEQYF
TGTGCCAGCAGCCGGGTTAGCGGGACGCCCTACGAGCAGTACTTC
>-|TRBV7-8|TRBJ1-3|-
CASSPGPSSGNTIYF
TGTGCCAGCAGCCCGGGGCCCAGCTCTGGAAACACCATATATTTT
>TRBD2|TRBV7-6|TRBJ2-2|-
CASSSTPGGPSTGELFF
TGTGCCAGCAGCTCGACCCCGGGAGGGCCAAGCACCGGGGAGCTGTTTTTT
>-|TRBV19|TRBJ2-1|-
CASTVGRGSYNEQFF
TGTGCCAGTACCGTGGGTCGGGGTTCCTACAATGAGCAGTTCTTC
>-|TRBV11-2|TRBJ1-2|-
CASSLLNYGYTF
TGTGCCAGCAGCTTACTTAACTATGGCTACACCTTC
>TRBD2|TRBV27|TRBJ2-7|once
CASSDTGTSGYEQYF
TGTGCCAGCAGTGACACCGGGACTAGCGGATACGAGCAGTACTTC
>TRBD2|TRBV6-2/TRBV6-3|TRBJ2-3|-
CASSLPGLPTDTQYF
TGTGCCAGCAGTTTACCGGGACTACCCACAGATACGCAGTATTTT
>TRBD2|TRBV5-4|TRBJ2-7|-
CASSLVGRENYEQYF
TGTGCCAGCAGCTTGGTCGGGAGGGAAAACTACGAGCAGTACTTC
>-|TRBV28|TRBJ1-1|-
CASRGRPEAFF
TGTGCCAGCAGGGGGCGTCCTGAAGCTTTCTTT
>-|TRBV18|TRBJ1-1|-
CASSPGGRGIMNTEAFF
TGTGCCAGCTCACCTGGCGGACGGGGAATTATGAACACTGAAGCTTTCTTT
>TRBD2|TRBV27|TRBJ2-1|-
CASTPAGVYNEQFF
TGTGCCAGCACCCCCGCGGGAGTATACAATGAGCAGTTCTTC
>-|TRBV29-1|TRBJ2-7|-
CSVESSYEQYF
TGCAGCGTTGAAAGTTCCTACGAGCAGTACTTC
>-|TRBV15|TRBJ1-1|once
CATSSQQDTEAFF
TGTGCCACCAGCAGCCAACAGGACACTGAAGCTTTCTTT
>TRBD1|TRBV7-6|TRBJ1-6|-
CASSARQGNSPLHF
TGTGCCAGCAGCGCCCGACAGGGAAATTCACCCCTCCACTTT
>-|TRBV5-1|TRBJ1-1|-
CASSVVSTNTEAFF
TGCGCCAGCAGCGTAGTTTCGACGAACACTGAAGCTTTCTTT
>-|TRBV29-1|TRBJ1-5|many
CSARDSNQPQHF
TGCAGCGCCCGGGACTCAAATCAGCCCCAGCATTTT
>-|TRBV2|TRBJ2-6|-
CASSERAGANVLTF
TGTGCCAGCAGTGAAAGGGCTGGGGCCAACGTCCTGACTTTC
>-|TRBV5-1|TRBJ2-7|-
CASSSGGEQYF
TGCGCCAGCAGCTCTGGGGGGGAGCAGTACTTC
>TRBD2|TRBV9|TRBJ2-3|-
CASSSSSGGTDTQYF
TGTGCCAGCAGCTCCTCTAGCGGGGGCACAGATACGCAGTATTTT
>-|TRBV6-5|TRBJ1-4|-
CASSPPPEAEEKLFF
TGTGCCAGCAGTCCTCCCCCAGAGGCTGAAGAAAAACTGTTTTTT
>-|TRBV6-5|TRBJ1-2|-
CASSPDSYGYTF
TGTGCCAGCAGTCCTGACAGCTATGGCTACACCTTC
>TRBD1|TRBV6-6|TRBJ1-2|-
CASSSSGQGSRYGYTF
TGTGCCAGCAGTTCCTCCGGACAGGGGTCTCGGTATGGCTACACCTTC
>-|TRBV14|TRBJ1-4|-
CASRRNSNEKLFF
TGTGCCAGCAGGCGTAATTCCAATGAAAAACTGTTTTTT